The 10 T cell receptor beta chains in this list originate from one sample, sequenced in a study of T cells and Merkel cell carcinoma outcomes. Using immunoSEQ multiplex PCR, the repertoire was profiled, and TCRdb retains in-frame clones only, with some absent. This repertoire shows several thousand clones, around 77% found once; its top ten account for under 6.5%. What was sequenced was tumor tissue from Merkel cell carcinoma. All receptors come from a human donor with Merkel cell carcinoma.

J is TRBJ2-6 and V is TRBV7-2, with D possibly matching TRBD2 (7 bases). Germline CDR1 SGHTA, CDR2 FQGNSA. Between the trimmed V and J ends, which lost 2 bases and 0 bases, there was a span of 17 bases. The CDR3 contains 19 residues. The CDR3: CASSLKGGVFDSGANVLTF. The DNA for the CDR3 is TGTGCCAGCAGCTTAAAGGGGGGGGTTTTCGACTCTGGGGCCAACGTCCTGACTTTC.

The chain couples TRBV19 to TRBJ2-4, with 7 bases fitting TRBD1. V dropped 6 bases and J dropped 6; count of bases not matched to a gene: 8. Germline CDR1 is LNHDA and CDR2 is SQIVND (reference sequence). This CDR3 is 14 amino acids long. This CDR3 reads CASRSRDSPNIQYF. The CDR3 nucleotides read TGTGCCAGTAGGAGTCGGGACAGCCCAAACATTCAGTACTTC. Variable domain in full (rest from reference TRBV19 and TRBJ2-4): DGGITQSPKYLFRKEGQNVTLSCEQNLNHDAMYWYRQDPGQGLRLIYYSQIVNDFQKGDIAEGYSVSREKKESFPLTVTSAQKNPTAFYLCASRSRDSPNIQYFGAGTRLSVL.

The rearrangement links TRBV5-1 to TRBJ1-4, with D unresolved. V gave up 0 bases and J gave up 7 bases, with 10 bases separating them. The CDR3 covers 14 residues. Germline V CDR1 and CDR2: SGHRS, YFSETQ. This CDR3 is CASSLGDVGEKLFF. CDR3 in DNA: TGCGCCAGCAGCTTGGGCGACGTCGGTGAAAAACTGTTTTTT.

The rearrangement links TRBV11-2 to TRBJ1-1, with a possible D match to TRBD1 (5 bases). The germline CDR1 and CDR2 sequences are SGHAT and FQNNGV. The CDR3 is 14 amino acids. Trimming shortened V by 11 bases and J by 0 bases, and 16 bases separated the two germline ends. CDR3 sequence: CASRPAGMNTEAFF. The CDR3 nucleotides are TGTGCCTCGCGCCCGGCAGGGATGAACACTGAAGCTTTCTTT.

The chain has TRBV30 and TRBJ1-1, with 11 bases aligning to TRBD1. Germline lookup yields CDR1 GTSNPN and CDR2 SVGIG (reference sequence). The ends lost 3 bases at V and 3 bases at J; junction bases unmatched: 6. The CDR3 runs 15 residues. DNA of the CDR3: TGTGCCTGGAGGATTCGGGACAGGGGGGACACTGAAGCTTTCTTT. This sequence encodes CAWRIRDRGDTEAFF.

The chain recombines TRBV5-1 with TRBJ1-2; D remains ambiguous. With 0 bases removed from V and 8 bases from J, the gap between germline ends came to 11 bases. In germline, CDR1 is SGHRS, CDR2 YFSETQ. The CDR3 extends over 13 amino acids. CDR3 region: CASSLDRGRGYTF. CDR3 nucleotides: TGCGCCAGCAGCTTGGATCGGGGTCGCGGCTACACCTTC.

The rearrangement uses TRBV5-1 and TRBJ2-1, with D perhaps being TRBD1 or TRBD2 (5 bases each). V was shortened by 0 bases and J by 8 bases, with 12 bases between the two germline ends. CDR1 SGHRS and CDR2 YFSETQ come from the germline V gene. The CDR3 totals 14 residues. The CDR3 DNA sequence: TGCGCCAGCAGCTTGGAGGAGAGGGGATATGAGCAGTTCTTC. Its protein product is CASSLEERGYEQFF.

The chain combines TRBV6-5 with TRBJ2-7; TRBD1 might be the D (6 bases). The length of the CDR3 is 14 residues. V lost 2 bases and J 5 bases, leaving 13 bases between the germline ends. Germline-derived CDR1 and CDR2 are MNHEY and SVGAGI. Here the CDR3 DNA reads TGTGCCAGCAGTTACCTCAGGGGTCGGGACGAGCAGTACTTC. Translating it yields CASSYLRGRDEQYF.

The CDR3 sequence: CASSPGGKRNTEAFF. CDR3 DNA sequence: TGTGCCAGCTCACCAGGGGGCAAAAGGAACACTGAAGCTTTCTTT. This chain uses TRBV18 with TRBJ1-1, with a possible D match to TRBD1 (6 bases). CDR3 length: 15 amino acids. V lost 2 bases to trimming and J lost 1 base, with 11 bases between them. Germline CDR1 KGHSH, CDR2 LQKENI.

This clone occurred once. The V and J genes are TRBV7-2 and TRBJ1-1; D remains unclear. The CDR3 runs to 14 residues. V dropped 5 bases and J dropped 1 base, with 11 bases sitting between them. The germline CDR1 and CDR2 sequences are SGHTA and FQGNSA. The CDR3 sequence is CASSIRTANTEAFF. The DNA for the CDR3 is TGTGCCAGCAGCATCCGGACGGCGAACACTGAAGCTTTCTTT.